The clone carrying this TCR beta chain has a count of ten or more. The antigen is not known. This entry comes from a study of human T cells and chemical hapten exposure. Whole-study context: Patch tests applied 0.01% DPC to the upper back, read at 6 days.

After removal of 1 base from V and 2 bases from J, the junction contained 17 bases not matched to a gene. Germline V gene data show CDR1 as SGHVS and CDR2 as FNYEAQ. This CDR3 has 20 residues. Stated time point: patch test 1, 2 weeks after DPC sensitization. Treatment noted: therapeutic diphenylcyclopropenone sensitization with weekly scalp DPC. Patients had alopecia, were aged 18 to 70, and were not pregnant. Study-level findings and limits: Patch test score was positively correlated with the counts of PT1 expanded TCRs.

TCRdb analysed the RACE reads with MiXCR anew, one entry per CDR3 protein. This table has approximately 350,000 distinct CDR3 sequences, under 9% appearing once. This clonotype was obtained from a woman aged 18 to 35 with alopecia areata. Some clones in this sample may be carry-over from other donors' samples. The chain is built from TRBV7-6 and TRBJ1-1; 9 bases are shared with TRBD1. The specimen was whole blood, collected in connection with sensitization to the hapten diphenylcyclopropenone (DPC). Written as DNA, the CDR3 is TGTGCCAGCAGCTTAGATTGGGACAGGGATTATCCCCGGGGAAACACTGAAGCTTTCTTT. It translates to CASSLDWDRDYPRGNTEAFF. The whole variable domain, filled in from reference TRBV7-6 and TRBJ1-1, reads GAGVSQSPRYKVTKRGQDVALRCDPISGHVSLYWYRQALGQGPEFLTYFNYEAQQDKSGLPNDRFSAERPEGSISTLTIQRTEQRDSAMYRCASSLDWDRDYPRGNTEAFFGQGTRLTVV.